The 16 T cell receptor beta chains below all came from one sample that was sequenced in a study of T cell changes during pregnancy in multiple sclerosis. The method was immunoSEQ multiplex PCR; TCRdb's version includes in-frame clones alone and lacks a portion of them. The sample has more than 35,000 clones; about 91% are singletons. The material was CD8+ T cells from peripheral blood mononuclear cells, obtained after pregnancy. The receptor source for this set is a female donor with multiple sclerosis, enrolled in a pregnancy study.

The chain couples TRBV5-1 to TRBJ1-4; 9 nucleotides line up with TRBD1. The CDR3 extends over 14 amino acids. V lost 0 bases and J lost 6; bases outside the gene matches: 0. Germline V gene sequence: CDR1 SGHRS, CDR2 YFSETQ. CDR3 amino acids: CASSLGTGDEKLFF. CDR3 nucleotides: TGCGCCAGCAGCTTGGGGACAGGGGATGAAAAACTGTTTTTT.

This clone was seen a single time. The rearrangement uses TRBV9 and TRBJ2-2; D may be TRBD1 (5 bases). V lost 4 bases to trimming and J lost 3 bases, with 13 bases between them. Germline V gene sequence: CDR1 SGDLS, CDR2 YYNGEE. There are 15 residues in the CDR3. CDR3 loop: CASSPTEAHTGELFF. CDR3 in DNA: TGTGCCAGCAGCCCGACAGAAGCGCACACCGGGGAGCTGTTTTTT.

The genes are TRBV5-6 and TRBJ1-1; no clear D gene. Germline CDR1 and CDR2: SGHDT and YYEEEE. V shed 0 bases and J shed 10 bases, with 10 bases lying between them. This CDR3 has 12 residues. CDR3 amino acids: CASSLGGRSAFF. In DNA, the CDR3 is TGTGCCAGCAGCTTGGGAGGGCGCTCAGCTTTCTTT.

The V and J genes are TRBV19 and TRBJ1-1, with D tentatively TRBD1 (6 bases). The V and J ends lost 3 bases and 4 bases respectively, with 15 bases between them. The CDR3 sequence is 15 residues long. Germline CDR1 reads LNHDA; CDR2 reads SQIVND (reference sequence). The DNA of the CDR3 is TGTGCCAGTAGTATGTTCGGGGGGCGCCCCACTGAAGCTTTCTTT. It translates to CASSMFGGRPTEAFF.

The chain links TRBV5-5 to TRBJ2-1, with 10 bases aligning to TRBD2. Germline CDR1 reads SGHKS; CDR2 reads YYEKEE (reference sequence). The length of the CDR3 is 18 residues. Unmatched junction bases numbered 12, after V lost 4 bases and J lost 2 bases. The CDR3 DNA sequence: TGTGCCAGCAGCCAAGAGAATAGCGGGGGGATCACCTACAATGAGCAGTTCTTC. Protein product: CASSQENSGGITYNEQFF. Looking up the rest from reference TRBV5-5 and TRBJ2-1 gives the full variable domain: DAGVTQSPTHLIKTRGQQVTLRCSPISGHKSVSWYQQVLGQGPQFIFQYYEKEERGRGNFPDRFSARQFPNYSSELNVNALLLGDSALYLCASSQENSGGITYNEQFFGPGTRLTVL.

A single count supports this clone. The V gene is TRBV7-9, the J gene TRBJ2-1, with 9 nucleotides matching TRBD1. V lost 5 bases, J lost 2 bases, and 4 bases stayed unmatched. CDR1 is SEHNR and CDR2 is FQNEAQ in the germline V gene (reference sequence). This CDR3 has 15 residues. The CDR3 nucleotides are TGTGCCAGCAGCCCGGGACAGGGTACCTACAATGAGCAGTTCTTC. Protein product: CASSPGQGTYNEQFF.

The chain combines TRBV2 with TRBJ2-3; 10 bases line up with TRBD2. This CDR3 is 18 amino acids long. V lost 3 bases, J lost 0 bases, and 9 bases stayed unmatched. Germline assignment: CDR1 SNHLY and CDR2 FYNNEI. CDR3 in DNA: TGTGCCAGCAGTGAGGAGGGGTTTAGCGGGGGGAGCACAGATACGCAGTATTTT. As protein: CASSEEGFSGGSTDTQYF. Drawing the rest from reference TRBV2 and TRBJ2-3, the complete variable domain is EPEVTQTPSHQVTQMGQEVILRCVPISNHLYFYWYRQILGQKVEFLVSFYNNEISEKSEIFDDQFSVERPDGSNFTLKIRSTKLEDSAMYFCASSEEGFSGGSTDTQYFGPGTRLTVL.

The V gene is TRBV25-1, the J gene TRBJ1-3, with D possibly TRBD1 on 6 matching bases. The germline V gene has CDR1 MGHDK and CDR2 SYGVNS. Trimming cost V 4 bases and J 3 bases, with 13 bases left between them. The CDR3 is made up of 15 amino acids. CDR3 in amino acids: CASSVGSGVGNTIYF. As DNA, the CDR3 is TGTGCCAGCAGTGTTGGTTCAGGGGTTGGAAACACCATATATTTT.

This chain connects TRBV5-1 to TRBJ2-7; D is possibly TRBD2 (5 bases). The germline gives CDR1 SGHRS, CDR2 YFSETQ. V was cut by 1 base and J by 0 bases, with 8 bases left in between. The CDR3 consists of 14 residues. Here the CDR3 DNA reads TGCGCCAGCAGCTTGTACGGGGACTCCTACGAGCAGTACTTC. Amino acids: CASSLYGDSYEQYF.

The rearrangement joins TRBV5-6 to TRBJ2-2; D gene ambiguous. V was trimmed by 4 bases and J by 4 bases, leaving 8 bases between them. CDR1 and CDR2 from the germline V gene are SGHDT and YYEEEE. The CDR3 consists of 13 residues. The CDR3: CASSPWATGELFF. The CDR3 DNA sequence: TGTGCCAGCAGCCCATGGGCCACCGGGGAGCTGTTTTTT.

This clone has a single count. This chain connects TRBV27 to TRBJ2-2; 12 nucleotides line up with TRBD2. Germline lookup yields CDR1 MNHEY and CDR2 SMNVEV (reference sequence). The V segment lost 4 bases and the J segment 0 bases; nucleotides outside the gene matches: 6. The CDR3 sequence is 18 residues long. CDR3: CASSYPTSGSPNTGELFF. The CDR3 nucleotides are TGTGCCAGCAGTTACCCGACTAGCGGGAGCCCGAACACCGGGGAGCTGTTTTTT.

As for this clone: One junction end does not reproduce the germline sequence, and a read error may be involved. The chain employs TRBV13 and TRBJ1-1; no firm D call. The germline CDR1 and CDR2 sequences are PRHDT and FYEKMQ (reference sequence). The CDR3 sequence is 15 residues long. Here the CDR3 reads CASSLGPGGSTEAFF. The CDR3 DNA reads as TGTGCCAGCAGCCTAGGGCCCGGCGGAAGCACTGAAGCTTTCTTT.

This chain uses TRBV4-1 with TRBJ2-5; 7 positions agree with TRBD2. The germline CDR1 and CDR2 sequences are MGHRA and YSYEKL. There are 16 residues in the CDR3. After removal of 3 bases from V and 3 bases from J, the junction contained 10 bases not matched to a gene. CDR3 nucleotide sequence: TGCGCCAGCAGCCACCGTTCCGGGACTAAAGAAGAGACCCAGTACTTC. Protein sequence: CASSHRSGTKEETQYF.

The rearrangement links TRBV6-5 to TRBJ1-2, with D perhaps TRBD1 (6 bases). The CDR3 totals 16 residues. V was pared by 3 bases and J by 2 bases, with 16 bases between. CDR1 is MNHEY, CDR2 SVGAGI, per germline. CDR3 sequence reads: CASSYALDRGNYGYTF. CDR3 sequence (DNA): TGTGCCAGCAGTTATGCGCTGGACAGAGGGAACTATGGCTACACCTTC.

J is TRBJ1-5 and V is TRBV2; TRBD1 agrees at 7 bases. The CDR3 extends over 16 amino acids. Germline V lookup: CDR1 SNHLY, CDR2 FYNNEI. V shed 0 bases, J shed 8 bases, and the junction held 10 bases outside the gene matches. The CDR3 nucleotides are TGTGCCAGCAGTGAAGCGAAGACAGGGATTATGGAGCCCCAGCATTTT. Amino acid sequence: CASSEAKTGIMEPQHF.

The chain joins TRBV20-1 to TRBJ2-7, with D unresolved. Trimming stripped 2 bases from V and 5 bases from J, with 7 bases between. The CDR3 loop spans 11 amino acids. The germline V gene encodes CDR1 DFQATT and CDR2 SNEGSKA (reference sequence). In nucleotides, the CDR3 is TGCAGTGCTAGACTGGCAGACGAGCAGTACTTC. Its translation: CSARLADEQYF.